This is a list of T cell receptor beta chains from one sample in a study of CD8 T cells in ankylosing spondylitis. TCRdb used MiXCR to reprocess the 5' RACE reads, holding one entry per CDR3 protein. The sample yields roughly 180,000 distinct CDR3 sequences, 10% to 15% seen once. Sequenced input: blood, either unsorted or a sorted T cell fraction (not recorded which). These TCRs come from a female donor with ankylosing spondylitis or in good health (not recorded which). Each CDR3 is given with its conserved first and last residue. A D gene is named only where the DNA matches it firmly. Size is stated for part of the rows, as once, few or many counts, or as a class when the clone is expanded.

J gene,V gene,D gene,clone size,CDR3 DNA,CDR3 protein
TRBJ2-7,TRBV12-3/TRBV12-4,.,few,TGTGCCAGCAGTTTAGCCACCGCGCGGGAGCAGTACTTC,CASSLATAREQYF
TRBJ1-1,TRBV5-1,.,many,TGCGCCAGCAGCTTGCAGGCCGGCGGCACTGAAGCTTTCTTT,CASSLQAGGTEAFF
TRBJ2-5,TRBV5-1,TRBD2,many,TGCGCCAGCAGCCAGCAACTAGCGGGGAAGCAAGAGACCCAGTACTTC,CASSQQLAGKQETQYF
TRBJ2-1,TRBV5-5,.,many,TGTGCCAGCAGCTTGGGAGACAGCTTCAATGAGCAGTTCTTC,CASSLGDSFNEQFF
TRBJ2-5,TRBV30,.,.,TGTGCCTGGAGTGTAAAAGGGGGACAAGAGACCCAGTACTTC,CAWSVKGGQETQYF
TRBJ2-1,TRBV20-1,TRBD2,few,TGCAGTGCTAGTGCTTGGACTAGCGGGAGCAAGTTTGAGAATGAGCAGTTCTTC,CSASAWTSGSKFENEQFF
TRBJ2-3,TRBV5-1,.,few,TGCGCCAGCAGCTTGGCGGTTCAGGCGGGCACAGATACGCAGTATTTT,CASSLAVQAGTDTQYF
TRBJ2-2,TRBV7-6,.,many,TGTGCCAGCAGCTTACGACAATCGAACACCGGGGAGCTGTTTTTT,CASSLRQSNTGELFF
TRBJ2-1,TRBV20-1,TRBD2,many,TGCAGTGCTAGGGGACTAGCGGATTACAATGAGCAGTTCTTC,CSARGLADYNEQFF
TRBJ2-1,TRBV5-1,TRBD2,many,TGCGCCAGCAGCTTATTGTCAACTAGCGGGAAGAACAATGAGCAGTTCTTC,CASSLLSTSGKNNEQFF
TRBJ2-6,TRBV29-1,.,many,TGCAGCGCCGGACTGGTCGGGGCCAACGTCCTGACTTTC,CSAGLVGANVLTF
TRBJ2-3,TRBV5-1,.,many,TGCGCCAGCAATCTTGGCAGGGGTAGCACAGATACGCAGTATTTT,CASNLGRGSTDTQYF
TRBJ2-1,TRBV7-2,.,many,TGTGCCAGCAGCTTCGGCGGGACAGTCTACAATGAGCAGTTCTTC,CASSFGGTVYNEQFF
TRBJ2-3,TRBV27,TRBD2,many,TGTGCCAGCAGTCCAGCGGGGTCAGATACGCAGTATTTT,CASSPAGSDTQYF
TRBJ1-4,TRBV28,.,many,TGTGCCAGCAGTCCTACCGGGACAAAAATTAATGAAAAACTGTTTTTT,CASSPTGTKINEKLFF
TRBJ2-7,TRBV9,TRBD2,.,TGTGCCAGCAGCGTATCCGGGACTAGCGGGTTCGAGCAGTACTTC,CASSVSGTSGFEQYF
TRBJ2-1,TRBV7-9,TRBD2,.,TGTGCCAGCAGCTTAGATTTCCAACTAGCGAATGAGCAGTTCTTC,CASSLDFQLANEQFF
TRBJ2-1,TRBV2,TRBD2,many,TGTGCCAGCAGTCTTCCTAGCGGGAAACAGTTCTTC,CASSLPSGKQFF
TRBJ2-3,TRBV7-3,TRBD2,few,TGTGCCAGCAGCTTATCCCTAGCGGTAACAGATACGCAGTATTTT,CASSLSLAVTDTQYF
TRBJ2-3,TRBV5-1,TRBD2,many,TGCGCCAGCAGTGAGGAGCCAGCGGGAAGGATCGGTACGCAGTATTTT,CASSEEPAGRIGTQYF
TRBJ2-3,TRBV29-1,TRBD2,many,TGCAGCGTGGGGAGGGCTCAAACAGATACGCAGTATTTT,CSVGRAQTDTQYF
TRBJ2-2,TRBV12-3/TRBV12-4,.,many,TGTGCCAGCAGTTTACAGTCCACCGGGGAGCTGTTTTTT,CASSLQSTGELFF
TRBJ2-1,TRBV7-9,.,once,TGTGCCAGCAGCCTGTTGACAGGCTCCTACAATGAGCAGTTCTTC,CASSLLTGSYNEQFF
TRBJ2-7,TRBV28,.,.,TGTGCCAGCAGTTTAAGAGCGGCGGCGGGTTACGAGCAGTACTTC,CASSLRAAAGYEQYF
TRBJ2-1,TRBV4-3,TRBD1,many,TGCGCCAGCAGCCATACCGGGACAGGGTCGAGTGAGCAGTTCTTC,CASSHTGTGSSEQFF
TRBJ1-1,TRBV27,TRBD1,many,TGTGCCAGCAGGAGGACAGGGCGAACTGAAGCTTTCTTT,CASRRTGRTEAFF
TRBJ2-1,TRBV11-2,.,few,TGTGCCAGCAGCTTATGGCAGGATGAGCAGTTCTTC,CASSLWQDEQFF
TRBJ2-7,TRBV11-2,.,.,TGTGCCAGCAGCTTAGCCCAGGGGATCTCCTACGAGCAGTACTTC,CASSLAQGISYEQYF
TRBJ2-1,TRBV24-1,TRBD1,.,TGTGCCACCAGTAATCCGACAGGGAGTTCCCTTAGAGGAGGTGAGCAGTTCTTC,CATSNPTGSSLRGGEQFF
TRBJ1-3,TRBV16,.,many,TGTGCCAGCAGCACGACCTCTGGAAACACCATATATTTT,CASSTTSGNTIYF
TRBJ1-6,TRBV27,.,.,TGTGCCAGCAAGATCTCTTTAAACTCACCCCTCCACTTT,CASKISLNSPLHF
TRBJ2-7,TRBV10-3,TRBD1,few,TGTGCCATCCAGACAGGGACCTACGAGCAGTACTTC,CAIQTGTYEQYF
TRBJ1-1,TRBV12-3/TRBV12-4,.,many,TGTGCCAGCACCCGGTCTGGAGGAAACACTGAAGCTTTCTTT,CASTRSGGNTEAFF
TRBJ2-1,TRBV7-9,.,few,TGTGCCAGCAGCTTAGAAGTAAGAAATGAGCAGTTCTTC,CASSLEVRNEQFF
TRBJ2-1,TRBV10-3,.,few,TGTGCCATCAGTAACCCGGGACTTTCATACAATGAGCAGTTCTTC,CAISNPGLSYNEQFF
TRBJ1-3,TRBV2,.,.,TGTGCCAGCAGTGAAGCGCTTCCGACAGTCGGAAACACCATATATTTT,CASSEALPTVGNTIYF
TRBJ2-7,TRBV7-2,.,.,TGTGCCAGCAGCTTATCAGGCATTTCTACCTACGAGCAGTACTTC,CASSLSGISTYEQYF
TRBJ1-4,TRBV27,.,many,TGTGCCAGCAGTAAAGGGATTGGTGGTGAAAAACTGTTTTTT,CASSKGIGGEKLFF
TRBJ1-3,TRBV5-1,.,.,TGCACCAGCTCACAGGGTTTCTCTGGAAACACCATATATTTT,CTSSQGFSGNTIYF
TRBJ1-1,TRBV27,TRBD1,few,TGTGCCAGCAGGCTGGGGACAGCAAATCCTGAAGCTTTCTTT,CASRLGTANPEAFF
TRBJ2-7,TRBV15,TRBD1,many,TGTGCCACCAGCAGCGTTGGACAGGGGGCGCTGATCGAGCAGTACTTC,CATSSVGQGALIEQYF
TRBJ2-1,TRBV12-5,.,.,TGTGCTAGTGGCCCCGAAGCAGGGGACAATGAGCAGTTCTTC,CASGPEAGDNEQFF